Sequencing of this T cell receptor (beta chain) was carried out in a study of Ad26.COV2.S vaccination and SARS-CoV-2 variants (TCRdb year 2021). With regard to the full study: Vaccine-arm donors came from COV1001, a multicentre, randomized, double-blind, placebo-controlled phase I-IIa trial of Ad26.COV2.S in healthy adults. Ad26.COV2.S was administered intramuscularly at a dose of 5x10^10 or 1x10^11 viral particles, either as one shot or as two shots given 56 days apart. The TCR-sequenced set comprised approximately 32 samples: around 20 Ad26.COV2.S vaccine recipients, 5 placebo recipients and 8 SARS-CoV-2 convalescent individuals. Trial participants were randomized into five groups of five, in which low-dose or high-dose Ad26.COV2.S was given once or twice, or placebo was given on both occasions. Throughout the experiments and outcome assessment, investigators stayed blinded to trial group allocation. The specificity and breadth of SARS-CoV-2-reactive T cell receptors after Ad26.COV2.S vaccination were assessed by TCRbeta repertoire sequencing.

About this clone itself: The specificity of this receptor is unknown. Base qualities are not at hand, and no much larger clone is one base apart.

General study outcomes and caveats: Vaccine and placebo recipients had similar non-spike TCR breadth, a finding consistent with the vaccine containing only spike. After vaccination, spike-specific CD8+ and CD4+ T cell responses were reported to show substantial breadth. The authors noted that total T cell responses may have been underestimated by the TCR breadth and depth analyses. The study was not powered for comparison of responses between vaccine doses or regimens. Higher spike-specific TCR breadth was observed in Ad26.COV2.S recipients than in placebo recipients (P = 0.0014).

The treatment or condition label, as the study defines it: about 20 received Ad26.COV2.S at low or high dose, single or two shots; 5 received placebo; per-sample allocation not given. For vaccine and placebo recipients, the sequenced repertoires came from samples collected on day 63 after the first injection. In Cohort 1b, 25 to 30 adults aged 18-55 years were enrolled at a single site in Boston, USA, between 29 July and 7 August 2020. Ad26.COV2.S consisted of a replication-incompetent adenovirus type 26 vector by which a prefusion-stabilized SARS-CoV-2 spike protein from the original Wuhan strain was expressed. The immunoSEQ Assay was the method used to sequence TCRbeta CDR3 regions. After extraction, genomic DNA underwent amplification by bias-controlled multiplex PCR, followed by high-throughput sequencing. The authors' analysis ran thus. To quantify the absolute abundance of every unique TCRbeta CDR3 region, sequences were collapsed and filtered. Usable DNA was measured by amplifying reference genes present in all nucleated cells, and TCRbeta template counts were normalized to that usable DNA to estimate T cell fraction. Repertoire TCRs were annotated as SARS-CoV-2-specific when V gene, CDR3 amino acid sequence and J gene were exactly matched to a known reactive TCR set. The reference SARS-CoV-2 TCR set was obtained from MIRA and was filtered for enrichment in COVID-19-positive ImmuneCODE repertoires, whereby public or cross-reactive TCRs were removed. Based on the MIRA antigens, annotated TCRs were further analysed at the level of specific ORF or position within ORF. Breadth was defined as the number of annotated unique rearrangements divided by the total number of unique productive rearrangements, and depth was defined as the summed frequency of the annotated unique rearrangements. Two-sided Wilcoxon rank-sum tests were applied when comparing TCR breadth between groups. This is the immuneACCESS table as TCRdb keeps it, with only in-frame sequences that have V and J called. A part of the clones is gone; compared with another copy, unresolved V genes explain less than half, and the rest is unexplained. V and J calls and clone size are copied from that table; D and trimming were computed from the DNA. Across this sample there are roughly 350,000 clones, with 75% to 90% seen only once. The ten largest clones represent over 8.5% of the sample.

From cysteine to phenylalanine, the CDR3 is 13 amino acids long. The only DNA kept is the CDR3, 39 bases in frame from the first base. CDR1 and CDR2 are drawn from the germline V gene (reference sequence): SGHNT, YYREEE. Cut back by 1 base and 1 base, the V and J ends lie 6 bases apart. This receptor was taken from a person aged 18 to 59 who received the Ad26.COV2.S COVID-19 vaccine or a placebo. The sequencing here drew on peripheral blood, taken in a trial of Ad26.COV2.S vaccine versus placebo. The sequence joins TRBV5-4 to TRBJ2-7; possibly the D gene is TRBD1, per 5 matching bases. The CDR3 protein is CASSLTGSYEQYF. The DNA sequence is as follows: TGTGCCAGCAGCTTGACAGGTTCCTACGAGCAGTACTTC.